This T cell receptor beta chain was sequenced for a study of cytomegalovirus exposure and HLA in healthy donors. Study results and caveats: Immune exposure information available was restricted to CMV serostatus. High specificity and sensitivity for cytomegalovirus status were reported for the classifier.

The CDR3 extends over 17 amino acids. In germline, CDR1 is SGHNT, CDR2 YENEEA. The V gene end was trimmed by 3 bases and the J gene end by 4 bases; junction bases not matched to a gene: 14. Remarks on this clone: As yet, its antigen is unknown.

With 60 Vbeta and 13 Jbeta primers, the PCR was carried out. The repertoire was sequenced with immunoSEQ multiplex PCR; TCRdb's copy has only in-frame clones and lacks some. This repertoire shows roughly 180,000 clones, roughly 84% found once; its top ten account for 0.95% to 1.5%. The TCR comes from a girl aged 2 to 9 in good health and CMV-seropositive. The sample taken for sequencing was PBMCs. The rearrangement joins TRBV11-3 to TRBJ2-5; 7 positions match TRBD2. Here the CDR3 reads CASSFLAEPTTRETQYF. CDR3 sequence (DNA): TGTGCCAGCAGCTTCCTAGCGGAACCGACCACCAGAGAGACCCAGTACTTC.